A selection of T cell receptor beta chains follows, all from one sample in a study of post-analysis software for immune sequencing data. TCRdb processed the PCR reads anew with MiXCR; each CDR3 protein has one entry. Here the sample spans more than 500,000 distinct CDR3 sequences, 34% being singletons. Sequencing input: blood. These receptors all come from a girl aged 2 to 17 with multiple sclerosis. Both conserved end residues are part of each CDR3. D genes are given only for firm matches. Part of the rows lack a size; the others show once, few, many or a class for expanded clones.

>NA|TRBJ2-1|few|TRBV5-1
CASSSGDTNYMNEQFF
TGCGCCAGCAGCTCGGGGGACACCAACTACATGAATGAGCAGTTCTTC
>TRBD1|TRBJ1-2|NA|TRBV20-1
CSAHAGTGGAIDYGYTF
TGCAGTGCGCATGCCGGGACAGGGGGGGCAATAGACTATGGCTACACCTTC
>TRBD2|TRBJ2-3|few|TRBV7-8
CASSLVAGGFTSTDTQYF
TGTGCCAGCAGCTTAGTAGCGGGGGGGTTTACTAGCACAGATACGCAGTATTTT
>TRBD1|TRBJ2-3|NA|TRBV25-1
CASSDDRDRERWGGADTQYF
TGTGCCAGCAGTGATGACCGGGACAGGGAGAGGTGGGGGGGAGCAGATACGCAGTATTTT
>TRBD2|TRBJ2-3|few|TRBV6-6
CASGRTSGSTDTQYF
TGTGCCAGCGGGCGGACTAGCGGTAGCACAGATACGCAGTATTTT
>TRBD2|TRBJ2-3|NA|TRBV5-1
CASSLRFSGLAGGASTDTQYF
TGCGCCAGCAGCTTGAGATTCTCGGGACTAGCGGGGGGCGCTAGCACAGATACGCAGTATTTT
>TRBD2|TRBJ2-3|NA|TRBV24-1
CATSWGTSGGTDTQYF
TGTGCCACCAGTTGGGGGACTAGCGGGGGAACAGATACGCAGTATTTT
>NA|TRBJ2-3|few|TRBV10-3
CAIIKSTGTVPDTQYF
TGTGCCATCATTAAATCGACTGGCACTGTCCCAGATACGCAGTATTTT
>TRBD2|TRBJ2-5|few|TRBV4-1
CASSLTISGGSQETQYF
TGCGCCAGCAGCCTGACTATAAGCGGGGGTAGCCAAGAGACCCAGTACTTC
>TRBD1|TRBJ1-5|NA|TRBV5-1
CASSLGTGGKNQPQHF
TGCGCCAGCAGCTTGGGGACAGGGGGAAAGAATCAGCCCCAGCATTTT
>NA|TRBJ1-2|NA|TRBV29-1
CSVEDRGVIYGYTF
TGCAGCGTTGAAGATCGTGGGGTAATCTATGGCTACACCTTC
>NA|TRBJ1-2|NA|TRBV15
CATSRDLDGLYGYTF
TGTGCCACCAGCAGAGATCTGGACGGCCTCTATGGCTACACCTTC
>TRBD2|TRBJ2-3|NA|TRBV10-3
CAISSGASTDTQYF
TGTGCCATCAGTAGCGGGGCTAGCACAGATACGCAGTATTTT
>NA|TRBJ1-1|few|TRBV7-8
CASSPGSTEAFF
TGTGCCAGCAGCCCCGGGAGCACTGAAGCTTTCTTT
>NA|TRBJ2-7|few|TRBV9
CASTPIPGPYEQYF
TGTGCCAGCACCCCGATCCCAGGGCCCTACGAGCAGTACTTC
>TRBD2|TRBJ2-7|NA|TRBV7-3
CASSLYGGVAYEQYF
TGTGCCAGCAGCTTATATGGGGGGGTGGCCTACGAGCAGTACTTC
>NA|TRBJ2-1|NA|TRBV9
CASSVGPDGPNNEQFF
TGTGCCAGCAGCGTAGGTCCCGACGGTCCTAACAATGAGCAGTTCTTC
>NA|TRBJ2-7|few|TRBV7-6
CASSLAPGARNEQYF
TGTGCCAGCAGCTTAGCGCCCGGGGCGCGAAACGAGCAGTACTTC
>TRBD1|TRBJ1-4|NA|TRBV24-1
CATSDSGTGVEKLFF
TGTGCCACCAGTGATTCCGGGACAGGGGTCGAAAAACTGTTTTTT
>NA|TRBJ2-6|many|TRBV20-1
CSARDPSGANVLTF
TGCAGTGCTAGAGATCCCTCTGGGGCCAACGTCCTGACTTTC
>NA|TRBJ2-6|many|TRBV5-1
CASSLLGSGANVLTF
TGCGCCAGCAGCTTGTTAGGGTCTGGGGCCAACGTCCTGACTTTC
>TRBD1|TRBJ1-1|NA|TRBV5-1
CASSSGPGQINTEAFF
TGCGCCAGCAGCTCGGGGCCGGGACAGATAAACACTGAAGCTTTCTTT
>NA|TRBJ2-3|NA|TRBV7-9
CASSFGSTGPVTDTQYF
TGTGCCAGCAGCTTTGGATCGACAGGTCCCGTAACAGATACGCAGTATTTT
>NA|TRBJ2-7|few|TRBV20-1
CSASGTLEQYF
TGCAGTGCTAGCGGGACGCTTGAGCAGTACTTC
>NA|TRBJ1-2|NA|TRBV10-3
CAPLGEANYGYTF
TGTGCCCCGCTGGGGGAAGCTAACTATGGCTACACCTTC
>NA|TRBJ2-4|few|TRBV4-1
CASSHWPRDNIQYF
TGCGCCAGCAGCCATTGGCCCAGGGACAACATTCAGTACTTC
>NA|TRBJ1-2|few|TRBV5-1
CASSFSDANYGYTF
TGCGCCAGCAGCTTTAGTGACGCTAACTATGGCTACACCTTC
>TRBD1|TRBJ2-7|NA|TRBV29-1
CSAAGGEDYEQYF
TGCAGCGCCGCAGGGGGCGAGGACTACGAGCAGTACTTC
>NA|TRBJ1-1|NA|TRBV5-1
CASSLESARKAFF
TGCGCCAGCAGCTTGGAGTCTGCGAGAAAAGCTTTCTTT
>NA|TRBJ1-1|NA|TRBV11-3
CASSSDTREAFF
TGTGCCAGCAGCTCAGACACGAGGGAAGCTTTCTTT
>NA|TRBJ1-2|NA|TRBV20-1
CSARDSSTGTYGYTF
TGCAGTGCTAGAGACTCCTCGACAGGAACCTATGGCTACACCTTC
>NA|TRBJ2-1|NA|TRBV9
CASSPHRGPHYNEQFF
TGTGCCAGCAGCCCTCATCGGGGGCCGCACTACAATGAGCAGTTCTTC
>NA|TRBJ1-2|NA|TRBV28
CASSLYVSYGYTF
TGTGCCAGCAGTTTATATGTCTCATATGGCTACACCTTC
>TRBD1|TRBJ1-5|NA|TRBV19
CASRPWDRGPYSNQPQHF
TGTGCCTCTAGACCTTGGGACAGGGGCCCCTATAGCAATCAGCCCCAGCATTTT
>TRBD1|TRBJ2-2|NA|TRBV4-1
CASSPPGQGISNTGELFF
TGCGCCAGCAGCCCACCGGGACAGGGCATATCGAACACCGGGGAGCTGTTTTTT
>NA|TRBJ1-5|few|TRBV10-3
CAISESGASNQPQHF
TGTGCCATCAGTGAGTCGGGGGCTAGCAATCAGCCCCAGCATTTT
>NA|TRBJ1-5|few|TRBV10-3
CATTEGQDSNQPQHF
TGTGCCACCACGGAAGGGCAGGACTCCAATCAGCCCCAGCATTTT
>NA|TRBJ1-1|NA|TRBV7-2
CASSSDYGVRTEAFF
TGTGCCAGCAGCTCCGACTACGGGGTACGGACTGAAGCTTTCTTT
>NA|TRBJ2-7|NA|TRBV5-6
CASSLVQGHEQYF
TGTGCCAGCAGCTTGGTACAGGGCCACGAGCAGTACTTC
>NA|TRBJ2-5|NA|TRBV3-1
CASTRMGRQETQYF
TGTGCCAGCACCCGGATGGGACGCCAAGAGACCCAGTACTTC
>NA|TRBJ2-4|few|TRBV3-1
CASSHLAKNIQYF
TGTGCCAGCAGCCATTTAGCCAAAAACATTCAGTACTTC
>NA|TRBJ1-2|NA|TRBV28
CASRRPGAGGYTF
TGTGCCAGCAGGCGCCCGGGGGCCGGGGGCTACACCTTC
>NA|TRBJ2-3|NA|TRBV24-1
CATSDFDVRSADTQYF
TGTGCCACCAGTGATTTTGATGTCCGTAGCGCAGATACGCAGTATTTT
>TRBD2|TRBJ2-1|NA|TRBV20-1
CSAWGRVKGNKQFF
TGCAGTGCCTGGGGGAGGGTCAAAGGGAATAAGCAGTTCTTC
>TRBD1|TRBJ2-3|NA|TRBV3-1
CASSQGTGWADTQYF
TGTGCCAGCAGCCAAGGGACAGGTTGGGCAGATACGCAGTATTTT
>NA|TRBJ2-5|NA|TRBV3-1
CASSQEKVRAGETQYF
TGTGCCAGCAGCCAAGAAAAGGTCAGGGCCGGTGAGACCCAGTACTTC
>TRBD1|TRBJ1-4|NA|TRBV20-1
CSASGGQGRNEKLFF
TGCAGTGCTAGTGGGGGACAGGGCAGAAATGAAAAACTGTTTTTT
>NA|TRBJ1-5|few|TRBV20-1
CSALPNTGRPTSNQPQHF
TGCAGTGCTCTTCCCAATACAGGGAGGCCCACCAGCAATCAGCCCCAGCATTTT
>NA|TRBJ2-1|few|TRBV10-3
CAISWAPPDNEQFF
TGTGCCATCAGTTGGGCCCCCCCAGACAATGAGCAGTTCTTC
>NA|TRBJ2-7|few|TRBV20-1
CSATFPDAYEQYF
TGCAGTGCTACCTTTCCCGATGCCTACGAGCAGTACTTC
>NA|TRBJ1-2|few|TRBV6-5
CASSPLDGANRNGYTF
TGTGCCAGCAGTCCTCTTGACGGAGCGAACCGGAATGGCTACACCTTC
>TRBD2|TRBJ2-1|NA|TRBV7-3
CASSPLRRGGSRNEQFF
TGTGCCAGCAGCCCACTACGTCGGGGGGGGTCCCGCAATGAGCAGTTCTTC
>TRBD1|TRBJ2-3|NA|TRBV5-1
CASSSKTGSSTDTQYF
TGCGCCAGCAGCTCCAAGACAGGGTCGAGCACAGATACGCAGTATTTT
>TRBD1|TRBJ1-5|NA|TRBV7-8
CASSGGQGRQSNQPQHF
TGTGCCAGCAGCGGAGGACAGGGCAGGCAAAGCAATCAGCCCCAGCATTTT
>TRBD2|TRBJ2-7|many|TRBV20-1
CSARPPGLAGGYEQYF
TGCAGTGCTAGGCCCCCCGGACTAGCGGGGGGATACGAGCAGTACTTC
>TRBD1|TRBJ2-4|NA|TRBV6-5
CASSIQGAENIQYF
TGTGCCAGCAGTATACAGGGGGCGGAAAACATTCAGTACTTC
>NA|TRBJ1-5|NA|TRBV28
CASSLYSASNQPQHF
TGTGCCAGCAGTCTATACAGTGCCAGCAATCAGCCCCAGCATTTT